This is a list of T cell receptor beta chains from one sample in a study of response to subunit inactivated influenza vaccine. MiXCR, applied by TCRdb to the RT-PCR reads, yields one record per CDR3 protein. The sample yields hundreds of thousands of distinct CDR3 sequences, about 25% seen once. The sample was CD4+ T cells sorted from PBMCs, taken 5 days after vaccination. These receptors were collected from a man aged 50 or older who received an inactivated influenza vaccine. CDR3s include the opening cysteine and the closing phenylalanine or tryptophan. Fields, in order: V gene, D gene, clone size, J gene, CDR3 protein, CDR3 DNA. A D gene is named only where the DNA matches it firmly. Rows give clone size only sometimes, using once, few, many, or a class for an expanded clone.

TRBV20-1	-	few	TRBJ2-2	CSAIPTRTGELFF	TGCAGTGCCATCCCTACACGCACCGGGGAGCTGTTTTTT
TRBV7-2	TRBD2	few	TRBJ2-2	CASIPSGRLSGELFF	TGTGCCAGCATTCCCAGCGGGAGGCTGTCCGGGGAGCTGTTTTTT
TRBV28	-	-	TRBJ1-1	CASSERRTEAFF	TGTGCCAGCAGTGAACGGAGAACTGAAGCTTTCTTT
TRBV5-1	-	many	TRBJ2-5	CASRSDLGDLGTQYF	TGCGCCAGCAGAAGTGATTTGGGGGATTTGGGGACCCAGTACTTC
TRBV15	-	-	TRBJ2-7	CATSRDVEGLYEQYF	TGTGCCACCAGCAGAGATGTGGAAGGCCTCTACGAGCAGTACTTC
TRBV27	-	-	TRBJ2-2	CASLTLTGELFF	TGTGCCAGCCTTACCCTCACCGGGGAGCTGTTTTTT
TRBV6-5	-	many	TRBJ1-2	CASSYLGKDNYGYTF	TGTGCCAGCAGTTACTTAGGAAAGGATAACTATGGCTACACCTTC
TRBV4-3	TRBD1	-	TRBJ1-1	CASRQTGVTEAFF	TGCGCCAGCAGACAAACAGGGGTCACTGAAGCTTTCTTT
TRBV20-1	TRBD2	few	TRBJ2-1	CSAGTSGRNNEQFF	TGCAGTGCTGGGACTAGCGGGAGGAACAATGAGCAGTTCTTC
TRBV12-3/TRBV12-4	-	-	TRBJ1-5	CASSKAGNQPQHF	TGTGCCAGCAGTAAGGCGGGCAATCAGCCCCAGCATTTT
TRBV29-1	TRBD1	few	TRBJ1-1	CSVRMNRGGTEAFF	TGCAGCGTTCGAATGAACAGGGGCGGCACTGAAGCTTTCTTT
TRBV29-1	-	-	TRBJ2-3	CSVKRDLLADTQYF	TGCAGCGTTAAACGGGACTTACTCGCAGATACGCAGTATTTT
TRBV4-2	-	few	TRBJ2-7	CASSQDDSSYEQYF	TGTGCCAGCAGCCAAGATGACTCGTCCTACGAGCAGTACTTC
TRBV19	-	-	TRBJ2-3	CASSAGGNTDTQYF	TGTGCCAGTAGTGCGGGTGGGAACACAGATACGCAGTATTTT
TRBV20-1	TRBD2	-	TRBJ2-7	CSAPGTSGGYEQYF	TGCAGTGCCCCCGGGACTAGCGGAGGTTACGAGCAGTACTTC
TRBV7-9	-	few	TRBJ2-5	CASSFSTGRGETQYF	TGTGCCAGCAGCTTTTCGACCGGGAGAGGGGAGACCCAGTACTTC
TRBV6-1	-	-	TRBJ1-2	CASTQKLGYGYTF	TGTGCCAGCACCCAGAAGTTGGGCTATGGCTACACCTTC
TRBV10-3	TRBD1	few	TRBJ2-5	CATGQGSKTQYF	TGTGCCACGGGACAGGGTTCGAAGACCCAGTACTTC
TRBV4-3	TRBD2	-	TRBJ2-7	CASSQVSSGENEQYF	TGCGCCAGCAGCCAAGTCTCTAGCGGGGAGAACGAGCAGTACTTC
TRBV20-1	-	once	TRBJ1-4	CSARDSPAGEKLFF	TGCAGTGCTAGAGATTCGCCCGCAGGTGAAAAACTGTTTTTT
TRBV3-1	-	few	TRBJ1-1	CASSQRGREAFF	TGTGCCAGCAGCCAGAGGGGCAGGGAAGCTTTCTTT
TRBV11-2	TRBD1	few	TRBJ2-7	CASSWSSGTGTGSYEQYF	TGTGCCAGCAGCTGGAGCTCGGGTACCGGGACAGGATCCTACGAGCAGTACTTC
TRBV10-3	-	few	TRBJ1-4	CAISVDRNPNEKLFF	TGTGCCATCAGTGTCGACAGGAACCCTAATGAAAAACTGTTTTTT
TRBV2	-	-	TRBJ2-2	CAICLRSGFSYNTGELFF	TGTGCCATCTGTTTACGGTCGGGGTTTTCATACAACACCGGGGAGCTGTTTTTT
TRBV6-2/TRBV6-3	TRBD1	-	TRBJ2-7	CASTATGTGTYEQYF	TGTGCCAGCACCGCCACCGGGACAGGGACCTACGAGCAGTACTTC
TRBV6-5	-	-	TRBJ2-7	CASSYGGNSREQYF	TGTGCCAGCAGTTACGGGGGGAATTCTCGCGAGCAGTACTTC
TRBV5-1	TRBD2	-	TRBJ2-3	CASSLAGLAGLSTDTQYF	TGCGCCAGCAGCTTGGCCGGACTAGCGGGTCTTAGCACAGATACGCAGTATTTT
TRBV7-6	TRBD1	-	TRBJ2-1	CASSSDRGYNEQFF	TGTGCCAGCAGCTCGGACAGGGGTTACAATGAGCAGTTCTTC
TRBV7-2	TRBD1	-	TRBJ1-5	CASSPRTGLNQPQHF	TGTGCCAGCAGCCCTCGGACAGGGCTCAATCAGCCCCAGCATTTT
TRBV29-1	TRBD1	many	TRBJ2-1	CSVRGPSYNEQFF	TGCAGCGTTAGGGGGCCGTCCTACAATGAGCAGTTCTTC
TRBV20-1	-	-	TRBJ1-2	CSGSGGADYGYTF	TGCAGTGGTAGCGGGGGGGCGGACTATGGCTACACCTTC
TRBV15	TRBD2	-	TRBJ2-3	CATSGAGGNTDTQYF	TGTGCCACCAGCGGAGCGGGAGGGAACACAGATACGCAGTATTTT
TRBV7-3	-	few	TRBJ2-7	CASSLDSRYEQYF	TGTGCCAGCAGCCTCGACAGTCGTTACGAGCAGTACTTC
TRBV27	TRBD2	-	TRBJ2-1	CASSKLASYNEQFF	TGTGCCAGCAGTAAACTAGCGTCCTACAATGAGCAGTTCTTC
TRBV20-1	TRBD1	few	TRBJ2-1	CSARQGGSSYNEQFF	TGCAGTGCAAGACAGGGGGGAAGCTCCTACAATGAGCAGTTCTTC
TRBV10-3	TRBD1	few	TRBJ1-4	CAISDIGRQGEKLFF	TGTGCCATCAGTGATATCGGCCGACAGGGTGAAAAACTGTTTTTT
TRBV12-3/TRBV12-4	-	-	TRBJ1-2	CASSSPGLLNYGYTF	TGTGCCAGCAGTTCCCCGGGACTCCTTAACTATGGCTACACCTTC
TRBV20-1	-	-	TRBJ1-1	CSAQLPLNTEAFF	TGCAGTGCCCAGCTGCCCCTGAACACTGAAGCTTTCTTT
TRBV10-3	TRBD2	few	TRBJ2-7	CATTSDPYEQYF	TGTGCCACCACTAGCGACCCCTACGAGCAGTACTTC
TRBV29-1	TRBD1	-	TRBJ2-7	CSVGGTPGTVNTYYEQYF	TGCAGCGTTGGTGGAACGCCCGGGACAGTCAATACTTACTACGAGCAGTACTTC
TRBV4-1	-	-	TRBJ2-2	CASSQVASSWELFF	TGCGCCAGCAGCCAAGTCGCGAGCTCTTGGGAGCTGTTTTTT
TRBV6-2/TRBV6-3	-	few	TRBJ2-3	CASSYSGGATDTQYF	TGTGCCAGCAGTTACAGTGGCGGGGCCACAGATACGCAGTATTTT
TRBV18	-	-	TRBJ2-3	CASSPPNFAGTATSTDTQYF	TGTGCCAGCTCACCCCCAAATTTCGCCGGGACCGCAACTAGCACAGATACGCAGTATTTT